A single sample is the source of the 27 T cell receptor beta chains below, sequenced in a study of control samples from healthy donors and cancer patients. This table comes from immunoSEQ multiplex PCR, and its TCRdb copy is limited to in-frame clones, with some not included. Among tens of thousands of clones listed, about 89% were seen once. Sequenced: PBMCs. The receptors here all came from a woman aged 50 to 60 with head and neck cancer.

This clone was observed a handful of times. The chain has TRBV6-5 and TRBJ1-1; TRBD1 matches at 7 bases. Trimming took 5 bases from V and 5 from J; bases not matched to a gene: 11. The CDR3 consists of 15 residues. The germline V gene encodes CDR1 MNHEY and CDR2 SVGAGI. The CDR3 loop is CASSPYRQGRTEAFF. The CDR3 DNA sequence: TGTGCCAGCAGTCCTTACCGACAGGGAAGAACTGAAGCTTTCTTT.

This chain joins TRBV10-2 and TRBJ2-7; 12 bases fit TRBD1. Germline trimming cut 4 bases from V and 5 bases from J; bases unmatched to any gene: 9. Looked up from germline, CDR1 is WSHSY and CDR2 is SAAADI. The CDR3 sequence is 16 residues long. This chain's CDR3 is CASSGRMGQGAHEQYF. The CDR3 bases are TGCGCCAGCAGTGGCCGGATGGGACAGGGGGCCCACGAGCAGTACTTC.

This chain connects TRBV6-5 to TRBJ1-5, with 7 bases that match TRBD1. With V trimmed by 8 bases and J by 4 bases, 8 bases remained unmatched. Looked up from germline, CDR1 is MNHEY and CDR2 is SVGAGI. This CDR3 is 14 amino acids long. The CDR3 DNA reads as TGTGCCAGCCGCTACAGGGGTGAAAATCAGCCCCAGCATTTT. As protein: CASRYRGENQPQHF.

The chain uses TRBV2 and TRBJ2-1; D perhaps matches TRBD1 (6 bases). Germline CDR1 is SNHLY and CDR2 is FYNNEI. Between the trimmed V and J ends, which lost 9 bases and 4 bases, there was a span of 16 bases. This CDR3 contains 14 residues. This CDR3 is CARGVRGSYNEQFF. CDR3 nucleotides: TGTGCCAGAGGGGTGAGGGGGTCTTACAATGAGCAGTTCTTC.

This chain connects TRBV28 to TRBJ1-2; no clear D. The length of the CDR3 is 13 residues. Germline V CDR1 and CDR2: MDHEN, SYDVKM. V lost 7 bases and J 5 bases, leaving 14 bases between the germline ends. The CDR3 DNA reads as TGTGCCAGCATCCCTTGGGCGGGGTATGGCTACACCTTC. Protein sequence: CASIPWAGYGYTF.

The chain recombines TRBV6-4 with TRBJ2-2, with 9 bases aligning to TRBD2. V dropped 4 bases and J dropped 0; count of bases not matched to a gene: 3. Germline CDR1 and CDR2: MRHNA and SNTAGT. The CDR3 runs to 16 residues. The CDR3 is CASSASGEPNTGELFF. DNA of the CDR3: TGTGCCAGCAGTGCTAGCGGGGAACCGAACACCGGGGAGCTGTTTTTT.

Written as DNA, the CDR3 is TGTGCCAGCAGCTTAGATCCGGGGGCCATGGCCGGGGAGCTGTTTTTT. Translating it yields CASSLDPGAMAGELFF. The rearrangement joins TRBV7-2 to TRBJ2-2; D might be TRBD1 or TRBD2, each matching 6 bases. V was clipped by 1 base and J by 6 bases, with 15 bases between them. From germline, CDR1 is SGHTA and CDR2 FQGNSA. This CDR3 is 16 amino acids long.

On this clone: Its ends do not fully match the called genes, so a read error is possible. The chain recombines TRBV29-1 with TRBJ1-1, with D uncertain. Germline CDR1 SQVTM, CDR2 ANQGSEA. The CDR3 covers 8 residues. The CDR3 DNA reads TGCAGCGTTGATCCGGGATCGTTT. This encodes CSVDPGSF. Variable domain in full (rest from reference TRBV29-1 and TRBJ1-1): SAVISQKPSRDICQRGTSLTIQCQVDSQVTMMFWYRQQPGQSLTLIATANQGSEATYESGFVIDKFPISRPNLTFSTLTVSNMSPEDSSIYLCSVDPGSFGQGTRLTVV.

The chain is built from TRBV28 and TRBJ2-5, with D possibly being TRBD1 (6 bases). V was shortened by 5 bases and J by 5 bases, with 12 bases between the two germline ends. The CDR3 totals 13 residues. CDR1 MDHEN and CDR2 SYDVKM come from the germline V gene. The CDR3 protein is CASSVGAEETQYF. CDR3 nucleotides: TGTGCCAGCAGTGTGGGGGCGGAGGAGACCCAGTACTTC.

Points on this clone: An end of the junction does not agree with germline; a read error may underlie this. V usage is TRBV30 and J usage is TRBJ2-7, with unresolved D. The length of the CDR3 is 11 residues. The germline CDR1 and CDR2 sequences are GTSNPN and SVGIG (reference sequence). CDR3 residues: CAWTDAYELYF. The CDR3 DNA reads as TGTGCCTGGACCGACGCATACGAGCTGTACTTC.

The V call is TRBV28, the J call TRBJ2-7; D not resolved. The CDR3 covers 16 residues. V dropped 2 bases and J dropped 2 bases, with 16 bases sitting between them. The germline V gene encodes CDR1 MDHEN and CDR2 SYDVKM. The CDR3, as DNA: TGTGCCAGCAGTTTAGTGCTCGGTGGGTTTCCCTACGAGCAGTACTTC. Amino acid sequence: CASSLVLGGFPYEQYF.

The chain employs TRBV6-1 and TRBJ1-3, with D perhaps TRBD1 (6 bases). CDR1 and CDR2 (germline): MNHNS, SASEGT. There are 16 residues in the CDR3. V was trimmed by 2 bases and J by 4 bases, leaving 15 bases between them. CDR3: CASSERQGSLGNTIYF. The CDR3 DNA is TGTGCCAGCAGTGAAAGGCAGGGGTCTCTCGGAAACACCATATATTTT.

This clone has a handful of counts. The rearrangement links TRBV19 to TRBJ1-5, with D perhaps TRBD1 (5 bases). Germline V lookup: CDR1 LNHDA, CDR2 SQIVND (reference sequence). The CDR3 sequence is 14 residues long. Trimming stripped 4 bases from V and 4 bases from J, with 11 bases between. CDR3 region: CASSTGTDNQPQHF. CDR3 nucleotides: TGTGCCAGTAGTACTGGGACCGATAATCAGCCCCAGCATTTT. The variable domain in full, with the rest retrieved from reference TRBV19 and TRBJ1-5, is DGGITQSPKYLFRKEGQNVTLSCEQNLNHDAMYWYRQDPGQGLRLIYYSQIVNDFQKGDIAEGYSVSREKKESFPLTVTSAQKNPTAFYLCASSTGTDNQPQHFGDGTRLSIL.

The chain recombines TRBV19 with TRBJ1-3; D perhaps matches TRBD1 (5 bases). V lost 3 bases and J 0 bases, leaving 6 bases between the germline ends. The CDR3 loop spans 14 amino acids. The germline V gene encodes CDR1 LNHDA and CDR2 SQIVND (reference sequence). The CDR3 loop reads CASSIGGSGNTIYF. CDR3 in DNA: TGTGCCAGTAGTATCGGGGGCTCTGGAAACACCATATATTTT.

The chain uses TRBV7-2 and TRBJ1-3, with D possibly TRBD1 on 6 matching bases. This CDR3 is built from 15 residues. Germline V CDR1 and CDR2: SGHTA, FQGNSA. With 5 bases removed from V and 0 bases from J, the gap between germline ends came to 11 bases. Written as DNA, the CDR3 is TGTGCCAGCAGCCGGGACATACTCTCTGGAAACACCATATATTTT. It encodes CASSRDILSGNTIYF. Using reference TRBV7-2 and TRBJ1-3 for the parts outside the CDR3, the full variable domain is GAGVSQSPSNKVTEKGKDVELRCDPISGHTALYWYRQSLGQGLEFLIYFQGNSAPDKSGLPSDRFSAERTGGSVSTLTIQRTQQEDSAVYLCASSRDILSGNTIYFGEGSWLTVV.

The chain links TRBV27 to TRBJ1-6; unclear D gene. The CDR3 consists of 14 residues. Trimming removed 4 bases at V and 5 bases at J, with 9 bases between. The germline V gene encodes CDR1 MNHEY and CDR2 SMNVEV (reference sequence). The CDR3 DNA reads TGTGCCAGCAGTTACAGAAATGATAATTCACCCCTCCACTTT. This translates into CASSYRNDNSPLHF.

V and J are TRBV6-2 or TRBV6-3 and TRBJ2-1; 7 positions agree with TRBD2. Germline CDR1 reads MNHEY; CDR2 reads SVGEGT. The CDR3 length is 14 residues. V gave up 6 bases and J gave up 6 bases; unmatched junction bases: 8. The CDR3 is CASSRTREGNEQFF. The CDR3 nucleotides read TGTGCCAGCAGCAGGACCAGGGAGGGCAATGAGCAGTTCTTC.

The gene calls are TRBV19 and TRBJ2-7; D possibly uses TRBD1 or TRBD2 (5 bases each). Trimming removed 4 bases at V and 1 base at J, with 11 bases between. There are 14 residues in the CDR3. Germline-derived CDR1 and CDR2 are LNHDA and SQIVND (reference sequence). The CDR3 region has the DNA TGTGCCAGTAGTACATTGGGGGTTTCCTACGAGCAGTACTTC. Its protein product is CASSTLGVSYEQYF.

This chain uses TRBV27 with TRBJ2-7; 10 bases are shared with TRBD1. The ends lost 7 bases at V and 2 bases at J; junction bases unmatched: 8. The germline V gene has CDR1 MNHEY and CDR2 SMNVEV (reference sequence). The CDR3 length is 15 residues. The CDR3 nucleotides read TGTGCCAGCACTCTACTCGGGACAGGGGCCTACGAGCAGTACTTC. Protein product: CASTLLGTGAYEQYF.

This clone was counted a single time. The chain has TRBV21-1 and TRBJ2-7. TRBV21-1 is a recognized pseudogene. The CDR3 sequence is 16 residues long. The CDR3 region has the DNA TGTGCCAGCACCAACCCTGGGCCCGAGGGGAAATACGAGCAGTACTTC. This gives the protein CASTNPGPEGKYEQYF.

The rearrangement joins TRBV19 to TRBJ2-7; D may be TRBD1 (5 bases). CDR3 size: 12 residues. Trimming pared 3 bases from V and 6 bases from J, leaving 9 bases between. Per germline, CDR1 LNHDA and CDR2 SQIVND (reference sequence). CDR3 amino acids: CASSIRGSEQYF. In DNA form, the CDR3 reads TGTGCCAGTAGTATTAGGGGCTCCGAGCAGTACTTC.

This clone was seen a single time. V gene TRBV27 combines with J gene TRBJ2-2; 13 bases agree with TRBD2. The CDR3 is 15 residues long. V lost 3 bases and J lost 6; bases outside the gene matches: 1. Germline CDR1 and CDR2: MNHEY and SMNVEV (reference sequence). The CDR3 nucleotides read TGTGCCAGCAGTTTGACTAGCGGGGGGTCCGGGGAGCTGTTTTTT. It yields the protein CASSLTSGGSGELFF.

This chain connects TRBV11-3 to TRBJ2-2, with D possibly called TRBD1 or TRBD2 (5 bases each). This CDR3 contains 15 residues. In germline, CDR1 is SGHNT, CDR2 YENEEA. V lost 5 bases to trimming and J lost 1 base, with 11 bases between them. This CDR3 reads CASSAGTENTGELFF. The CDR3 region has the DNA TGTGCCAGCAGCGCCGGGACGGAGAACACCGGGGAGCTGTTTTTT.

The chain combines TRBV27 with TRBJ1-1, with a weak D call TRBD1 (5 bases). Germline V gene sequence: CDR1 MNHEY, CDR2 SMNVEV (reference sequence). The CDR3 is made up of 12 amino acids. V lost 6 bases, J lost 11 bases, and 16 bases lay in between. The DNA for the CDR3 is TGTGCCAGCAGCATCCCCCGGGGGAGGGCTTTCTTT. This codes for CASSIPRGRAFF.

Comment on this clone: Other DNA sequences of this sample code for an identical CDR3. This chain links TRBV28 with TRBJ1-1; 7 bases are shared with TRBD1. This CDR3 is built from 15 residues. The J segment lost 0 bases and the V segment lost 2 bases, leaving 3 bases of the junction unmatched. CDR1 is MDHEN and CDR2 is SYDVKM in the germline V gene. The CDR3 here is CASSLPGQLNTEAFF. CDR3 nucleotides: TGTGCCAGCAGTTTACCGGGACAGTTGAACACTGAAGCTTTCTTT.

CDR3 loop: CASSIPGQGTQPQHF. DNA of the CDR3: TGTGCCAGTAGTATTCCGGGACAGGGTACGCAGCCCCAGCATTTT. This chain joins TRBV19 and TRBJ1-5, with 9 bases identical to TRBD1. Trimming at V came to 3 bases and at J to 7 bases, leaving 7 bases not matched to a gene. The V gene's germline CDR1 is LNHDA and CDR2 SQIVND (reference sequence). The CDR3 spans 15 residues.

The chain carries TRBV5-4 and TRBJ1-1, with D hard to call. This CDR3 has 15 residues. Trimming pared 0 bases from V and 0 bases from J, leaving 9 bases between. The germline V gene has CDR1 SGHNT and CDR2 YYREEE (reference sequence). CDR3: CASSLERVMNTEAFF. The CDR3 DNA follows: TGTGCCAGCAGCTTGGAAAGGGTCATGAACACTGAAGCTTTCTTT.